The 15 T cell receptor beta chains below all came from one sample that was sequenced in a study of spatial heterogeneity in lung cancer (dated by TCRdb to between 2018 and 2020). Libraries were constructed by 5' RACE. Sequenced on a NextSeq 500. TCRdb handled the public reads itself, with Q25 trimming in fastp and clone calling in MiXCR, and kept productive beta chains. CDR3 protein sequences are deduplicated, and each keeps its most common genes and DNA. In this sample the table shows 9,000 to 13,000 distinct CDR3 sequences, about 9.4% of which occur a single time. The ten largest clonotypes hold under 35% of the sample. Reading the label with the study, this specimen's time point is: blood at routine non-recurrence follow-up after resection. The specimen comprised PBMCs, sampled at follow-up. The receptor source for this set is a female donor with early-stage non-small cell lung cancer.

This clonotype was found many times. The chain carries TRBV21-1 and TRBJ2-7; the D call TRBD1 from the table was never checked on the DNA. TRBV21-1 is a pseudogene segment. The CDR3 runs to 14 residues. CDR3 sequence reads: CASSLRDRGSEQYV. CDR3 sequence (DNA): TGTGCCAGCAGCCTTCGGGACAGGGGATCCGAGCAGTACGTC.

This clonotype showed up many times. The rearrangement links TRBV18 to TRBJ2-7; 12 bases match TRBD2. Germline V gene lookup returns CDR1 KGHSH and CDR2 LQKENI. V lost 6 bases and J lost 3; bases outside the gene matches: 6. The length of the CDR3 is 15 residues. CDR3 amino acids: CASSPTSGSFYEQYF. Here the CDR3 DNA reads TGTGCCAGCTCTCCGACTAGCGGGAGTTTCTACGAGCAGTACTTC.

By frequency in the sample, this clonotype is medium-sized. The chain employs TRBV12-3 or TRBV12-4 and TRBJ1-6; D unclear. Trimming removed 6 bases at V and 6 bases at J, with 9 bases between. This CDR3 region has 13 residues. The CDR3 reads CASRLFPNSPLHF. The CDR3 DNA reads as TGTGCCAGCAGGCTCTTCCCTAATTCACCCCTCCACTTT.

This clonotype was counted many times. The rearrangement joins TRBV18 to TRBJ1-2; 7 bases are a match to TRBD1. V gave up 3 bases and J gave up 8 bases; unmatched junction bases: 9. Germline CDR1 and CDR2: KGHSH and LQKENI. The CDR3 length is 14 residues. The CDR3 here is CASSPQDRASGYTF. In nucleotides, the CDR3 is TGTGCCAGCTCACCTCAAGACAGGGCATCCGGCTACACCTTC.

There are a few counts of this clonotype. The rearrangement links TRBV11-2 to TRBJ2-7; D is ambiguous. Germline loops: CDR1 SGHAT, CDR2 FQNNGV. V was shortened by 1 base and J by 4 bases, with 11 bases between the two germline ends. This CDR3 region has 14 residues. CDR3 in amino acids: CASSLGTGVYEQYF. The CDR3 DNA reads as TGTGCCAGCAGCTTAGGGACCGGCGTATACGAGCAGTACTTC. The full variable domain, with the rest looked up from reference TRBV11-2 and TRBJ2-7, is EAGVAQSPRYKIIEKRQSVAFWCNPISGHATLYWYQQILGQGPKLLIQFQNNGVVDDSQLPKDRFSAERLKGVDSTLKIQPAKLEDSAVYLCASSLGTGVYEQYFGPGTRLTVT.

The V gene is TRBV6-5, the J gene TRBJ2-7, with D perhaps TRBD1 (5 bases). Germline CDR1 and CDR2: MNHEY and SVGAGI. CDR3 length: 13 amino acids. With 2 bases removed from V and 2 bases from J, the gap between germline ends came to 7 bases. The CDR3 DNA follows: TGTGCCAGCAGTTACGGCAGGGCCTACGAGCAGTACTTC. The encoded protein is CASSYGRAYEQYF.

The V gene is TRBV20-1, the J gene TRBJ1-4; D ambiguous. Trimming removed 3 bases from V and 5 bases from J, with 19 bases in between. Germline V gene data show CDR1 as DFQATT and CDR2 as SNEGSKA (reference sequence). This CDR3 is built from 16 residues. CDR3 amino acids: CSASPSSAGSNEKLFF. The CDR3 region has the DNA TGCAGTGCTAGCCCTTCCTCGGCTGGCTCAAATGAAAAACTGTTTTTT.

The chain carries TRBV5-4 and TRBJ1-1; no clear D gene. The germline V gene has CDR1 SGHNT and CDR2 YYREEE (reference sequence). The CDR3 covers 13 residues. The germline V and J ends were trimmed by 4 bases and 4 bases, with 11 bases remaining between them. CDR3 residues: CASSKSGATEAFF. The CDR3 coding sequence is TGTGCCAGCAGCAAAAGCGGTGCCACTGAAGCTTTCTTT.

This clonotype came up many times. The chain is built from TRBV11-2 and TRBJ2-3; D is unclear. V was clipped by 5 bases and J by 1 base, with 7 bases between them. CDR3 length: 13 amino acids. In germline, CDR1 is SGHAT, CDR2 FQNNGV. In DNA, the CDR3 is TGTGCCAGCAGCCCCGGACGCACAGATACGCAGTATTTT. This encodes CASSPGRTDTQYF.

At least ten counts were recorded for this clonotype. CDR3 protein: CASKTRGSEQPQHF. The CDR3, as DNA: TGTGCCAGCAAAACGAGGGGTTCGGAACAGCCCCAGCATTTT. The V call is TRBV6-6, the J call TRBJ1-5; D is perhaps TRBD1 (5 bases). V dropped 7 bases and J dropped 7 bases, with 17 bases sitting between them. The germline CDR1 and CDR2 sequences are MNHNY and SVGAGI (reference sequence). This CDR3 has 14 amino acids.

This clonotype was seen ten or more times. In DNA form, the CDR3 reads TGTGCCAGCACCCTGATAGGGACAGGGGCCTCCTACGAGCAGTACTTC. Translation gives CASTLIGTGASYEQYF. The chain carries TRBV28 and TRBJ2-7, with 10 bases that match TRBD1. This CDR3 has 16 residues. V lost 7 bases, J lost 0 bases, and 9 bases stayed unmatched. The germline gives CDR1 MDHEN, CDR2 SYDVKM.

This clonotype was found many times. The J gene is TRBJ1-4, the V gene TRBV30, with 7 nucleotides matching TRBD1. J was trimmed by 10 bases and V by 5 bases; bases with no gene match: 10. The CDR3 is made up of 13 amino acids. CDR1 GTSNPN and CDR2 SVGIG come from the germline V gene (reference sequence). The CDR3 DNA follows: TGTGCCTGGTCCTTACAGGGGCGGGGAAAACTGTTTTTT. This encodes CAWSLQGRGKLFF.

This clonotype appeared many times. J is TRBJ2-2 and V is TRBV5-1; D uncertain. The length of the CDR3 is 11 residues. Trimming stripped 0 bases from V and 6 bases from J, with 0 bases between. Per germline, CDR1 SGHRS and CDR2 YFSETQ. This CDR3 is CASSLAGELFF. The CDR3 DNA follows: TGCGCCAGCAGCTTGGCCGGGGAGCTGTTTTTT.

This clonotype has ten or more counts. The chain is built from TRBV7-2 and TRBJ2-1; tentatively, D is TRBD2 (5 bases). The length of the CDR3 is 12 residues. From germline, CDR1 is SGHTA and CDR2 FQGNSA. Trimming cost V 8 bases and J 7 bases, with 12 bases left between them. The CDR3 DNA reads TGTGCCAGCGGGATCCTAGCAAATGAGCAGTTCTTC. It specifies CASGILANEQFF.

This clonotype has a handful of counts. The V call is TRBV29-1, the J call TRBJ2-6; D perhaps matches TRBD2 (6 bases). Germline lookup yields CDR1 SQVTM and CDR2 ANQGSEA. This CDR3 contains 12 residues. The V gene lost 5 bases and the J gene lost 4 bases, with 6 bases spanning the gap. The CDR3 nucleotides are TGCAGCGTTCTAGCGGGGGCCAACGTCCTGACTTTC. This encodes CSVLAGANVLTF.